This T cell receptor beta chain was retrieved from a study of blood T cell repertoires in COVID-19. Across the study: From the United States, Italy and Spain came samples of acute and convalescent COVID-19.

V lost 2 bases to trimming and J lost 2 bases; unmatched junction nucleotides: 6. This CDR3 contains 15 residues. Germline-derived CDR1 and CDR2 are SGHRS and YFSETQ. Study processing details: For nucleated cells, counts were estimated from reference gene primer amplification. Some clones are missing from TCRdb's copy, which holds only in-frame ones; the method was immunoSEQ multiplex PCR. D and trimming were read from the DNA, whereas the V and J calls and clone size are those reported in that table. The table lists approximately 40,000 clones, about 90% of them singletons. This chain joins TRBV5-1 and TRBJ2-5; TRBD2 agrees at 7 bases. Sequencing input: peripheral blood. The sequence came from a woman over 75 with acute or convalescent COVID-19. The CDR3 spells CASSFSGGGQETQYF. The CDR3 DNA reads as TGCGCCAGCAGCTTTAGTGGGGGGGGTCAAGAGACCCAGTACTTC.